Shown below are 26 T cell receptor beta chains from a single sample sequenced in a study of T cells after yellow fever vaccination. Each CDR3 protein is one row after TCRdb ran MiXCR on the 5' RACE reads. The table includes hundreds of thousands of distinct CDR3 sequences, less than 15% detected once. The input for sequencing was PBMCs, taken on the day of the yellow fever booster vaccination. These TCRs come from a man aged 25-45 years who received the YFV17D yellow fever vaccine.

This clonotype was seen many times. The chain couples TRBV15 to TRBJ2-1; 8 bases are a match to TRBD2. The germline gives CDR1 LNHNV, CDR2 YYDKDF (reference sequence). The CDR3 length is 15 residues. The ends lost 5 bases at V and 7 bases at J; junction bases unmatched: 10. DNA for the CDR3: TGTGCCACCAGCGGGGCGGGAGGATCCAGGAATGAGCAGTTCTTC. This encodes CATSGAGGSRNEQFF.

This chain uses TRBV20-1 with TRBJ2-5; 8 bases are a match to TRBD2. The length of the CDR3 is 18 residues. CDR1 is DFQATT and CDR2 is SNEGSKA in the germline V gene (reference sequence). Trimming removed 4 bases from V and 4 bases from J; junction bases left unmatched: 20. The CDR3 protein is CSAISPREREISRETQYF. The CDR3 bases are TGCAGTGCTATCTCCCCCAGGGAGCGGGAGATAAGTAGAGAGACCCAGTACTTC.

A note on this clonotype: A junction end diverges from the germline sequence, so it may reflect a read error. The chain couples TRBV20-1 to TRBJ2-1, with TRBD1 as a possible D gene (5 bases). The length of the CDR3 is 13 residues. Germline-derived CDR1 and CDR2 are DFQATT and SNEGSKA (reference sequence). The DNA of the CDR3 is TGCAGTGCTGGAACAGGTTTATACAGTGAGCAGTTCTTC. It specifies CSAGTGLYSEQFF.

The rearrangement uses TRBV7-2 and TRBJ2-7, with D perhaps assigned TRBD1 or TRBD2 (5 bases each). CDR1 and CDR2 from the germline V gene are SGHTA and FQGNSA. This CDR3 region has 17 residues. Trimming removed 5 bases at V and 5 bases at J, with 25 bases between. CDR3 residues: CASSPTLTGNRGNEQYF. In DNA form, the CDR3 reads TGTGCCAGCAGCCCTACCCTTACGGGAAATAGGGGAAACGAGCAGTACTTC.

J is TRBJ2-3 and V is TRBV20-1; 11 bases are a match to TRBD2. This CDR3 is built from 19 residues. The germline gives CDR1 DFQATT, CDR2 SNEGSKA (reference sequence). The V segment lost 5 bases and the J segment 0 bases; nucleotides outside the gene matches: 16. This CDR3 is CSAGRLAGLPPFSTDTQYF. CDR3 coding DNA: TGCAGTGCTGGGAGACTAGCGGGACTGCCACCGTTTAGCACAGATACGCAGTATTTT.

J is TRBJ2-3 and V is TRBV7-8; 12 bases fit TRBD2. This CDR3 spans 20 amino acids. Germline values: CDR1 SGHVS, CDR2 FQNEAQ. Trimming at V came to 5 bases and at J to 4 bases, leaving 19 bases not matched to a gene. DNA for the CDR3: TGTGCCAGCAGCCTCAAGTTTGGACTAGCGGGATATGGCCGAGCAGATACGCAGTATTTT. Translation: CASSLKFGLAGYGRADTQYF.

The V gene is TRBV29-1, the J gene TRBJ2-3; 8 bases agree with TRBD1. Germline loops: CDR1 SQVTM, CDR2 ANQGSEA. This CDR3 has 13 residues. V lost 6 bases, J lost 4 bases, and 6 bases stayed unmatched. The CDR3 here is CSVDRGTADTQYF. The DNA of the CDR3 is TGCAGCGTAGACAGGGGAACCGCAGATACGCAGTATTTT.

The V call is TRBV7-3, the J call TRBJ2-2; D is ambiguous. The V end lost 8 bases, the J end lost 1 base, and 8 bases lay between the germline ends. The CDR3 extends over 13 amino acids. CDR1 SGHTA and CDR2 FQGTGA come from the germline V gene. This CDR3 is CASGLLNTGELFF. In nucleotides, the CDR3 is TGTGCCAGCGGATTGTTGAACACCGGGGAGCTGTTTTTT.

The chain uses TRBV6-5 and TRBJ2-5, with D perhaps TRBD1 (6 bases). Trimming took off 0 bases at V and 5 bases at J, with 13 bases between the two ends. The CDR3 contains 15 residues. Germline V lookup: CDR1 MNHEY, CDR2 SVGAGI. CDR3 DNA: TGTGCCAGCAGTTACTCGACCAGGCAGGGGGAGACCCAGTACTTC. As protein: CASSYSTRQGETQYF.

This clonotype came up many times. The chain uses TRBV20-1 and TRBJ1-6, with TRBD1 matching 7 bases. CDR3 length: 13 residues. V lost 3 bases to trimming and J lost 7 bases; unmatched junction nucleotides: 3. Germline CDR1 is DFQATT and CDR2 is SNEGSKA (reference sequence). This chain's CDR3 is CSARGTENSPLHF. The CDR3 DNA sequence: TGCAGTGCTAGGGGGACAGAGAATTCACCCCTCCACTTT.

This clonotype occurred a few times. The V gene is TRBV18, the J gene TRBJ2-5, with 9 bases identical to TRBD2. The CDR3 is 16 amino acids. Unmatched junction bases numbered 6, after V lost 3 bases and J lost 1 base. Germline CDR1 KGHSH, CDR2 LQKENI. This chain's CDR3 is CASSPRLAESQETQYF. The CDR3 bases are TGTGCCAGCTCACCCAGACTAGCGGAGTCCCAAGAGACCCAGTACTTC.

In this sample, this clonotype turned up many times. The DNA of the CDR3 is TGTGCCAGCAGCGACCGGGACAGGGGCTACAATGAGCAGTTCTTC. It specifies CASSDRDRGYNEQFF. V gene TRBV2 combines with J gene TRBJ2-1; the match to TRBD1 covers 10 bases. The CDR3 length is 15 residues. Germline CDR1 and CDR2: SNHLY and FYNNEI. V shed 6 bases and J 3 bases; nucleotides not matched to a gene: 5.

The chain links TRBV18 to TRBJ2-1; D is unresolved. Germline CDR1 KGHSH, CDR2 LQKENI. V gave up 3 bases and J gave up 9 bases, with 12 bases separating them. This CDR3 region has 13 residues. CDR3 in DNA: TGTGCCAGCTCACCTCCCTTCGGTATTGAGCAGTTCTTC. Its translation is CASSPPFGIEQFF.

The rearrangement links TRBV6-5 to TRBJ1-1; D is uncertain. The ends were cut back, 7 bases at V and 0 bases at J, with 9 bases in the middle. Germline CDR1 is MNHEY and CDR2 is SVGAGI. The CDR3 is 13 amino acids. CDR3 amino acids: CASKFGVNTEAFF. CDR3 bases: TGTGCCAGCAAGTTTGGGGTGAACACTGAAGCTTTCTTT.

This clonotype showed up just a few times. The chain uses TRBV7-2 and TRBJ2-7; perhaps TRBD2 as D (6 bases). The V and J ends lost 2 bases and 7 bases respectively, with 9 bases between them. Germline V lookup: CDR1 SGHTA, CDR2 FQGNSA. CDR3 length: 12 amino acids. The CDR3 DNA is TGTGCCAGCAGCTTACTAGCGAGGGAGCAGTACTTC. Translated, it gives CASSLLAREQYF.

This rearrangement joins TRBV12-3 or TRBV12-4 to TRBJ1-5; 7 bases map to TRBD1. The CDR3 runs 15 residues. The V gene end was trimmed by 5 bases and the J gene end by 3 bases; junction bases not matched to a gene: 7. The CDR3 loop is CASSTTGSNNQPQHF. The CDR3 DNA sequence: TGTGCCAGCAGTACGACAGGGTCCAACAATCAGCCCCAGCATTTT.

The rearrangement joins TRBV5-1 to TRBJ2-7, with D maybe TRBD1 (6 bases). V was pared by 0 bases and J by 6 bases, with 13 bases between. This CDR3 comprises 14 residues. Germline CDR1 SGHRS, CDR2 YFSETQ. The CDR3 here is CASSLEGQLLEQYF. CDR3 in DNA: TGCGCCAGCAGCTTGGAAGGACAGCTTCTCGAGCAGTACTTC.

This clonotype occurred a few times. This CDR3 is CSASSGTVGEQYF. The CDR3 DNA is TGCAGTGCTTCCTCCGGGACAGTCGGCGAGCAGTACTTC. V usage is TRBV20-1 and J usage is TRBJ2-7, with TRBD1 matching over 7 bases. The CDR3 has 13 residues. CDR1 and CDR2 (germline): DFQATT, SNEGSKA (reference sequence). The trim removed 5 bases at V and 6 bases at J, leaving 10 bases unmatched.

The V gene is TRBV7-9, the J gene TRBJ2-3; 14 bases are a match to TRBD2. Germline-derived CDR1 and CDR2 are SEHNR and FQNEAQ (reference sequence). The CDR3 runs to 16 residues. J lost 4 bases, V lost 4 bases, and 4 bases had no gene match. The CDR3 protein is CASSYRLAGGSDTQYF. DNA for the CDR3: TGTGCCAGCAGCTACCGACTAGCGGGAGGGTCAGATACGCAGTATTTT. Looking up the rest from reference TRBV7-9 and TRBJ2-3 gives the full variable domain: DTGVSQNPRHKITKRGQNVTFRCDPISEHNRLYWYRQTLGQGPEFLTYFQNEAQLEKSRLLSDRFSAERPKGSFSTLEIQRTEQGDSAMYLCASSYRLAGGSDTQYFGPGTRLTVL.

The V call is TRBV5-1, the J call TRBJ2-1; TRBD2 matches 7 bases. The V and J ends lost 3 bases and 5 bases, in that order; junction bases with no gene match: 11. Germline loops: CDR1 SGHRS, CDR2 YFSETQ. CDR3 size: 16 residues. The CDR3 nucleotides read TGCGCCAGCAGCTACACCCGTGATGGGGGGGACAATGAGCAGTTCTTC. This sequence encodes CASSYTRDGGDNEQFF.

Many counts were recorded for this clonotype. The chain links TRBV20-1 to TRBJ2-7; perhaps TRBD2 as D (6 bases). V lost 3 bases and J 3 bases, leaving 9 bases between the germline ends. CDR1 is DFQATT and CDR2 is SNEGSKA in the germline V gene (reference sequence). CDR3 length: 12 residues. CDR3 loop: CSARTGVYEQYF. CDR3 nucleotides: TGCAGTGCTAGGACGGGAGTCTACGAGCAGTACTTC.

The rearrangement uses TRBV4-2 and TRBJ2-5; TRBD2 matches 7 bases. V lost 0 bases, J lost 9 bases, and 16 bases stayed unmatched. The CDR3 is made up of 17 amino acids. The germline CDR1 and CDR2 sequences are LGHNA and YNFKEQ. DNA for the CDR3: TGTGCCAGCAGCCAAGAAAGCCCAGCGGCGAGCCGGGGGGCCCAGTACTTC. Translation gives CASSQESPAASRGAQYF.

V gene TRBV11-2 combines with J gene TRBJ2-1; TRBD2 agrees at 11 bases. This CDR3 comprises 16 residues. The germline V gene encodes CDR1 SGHAT and CDR2 FQNNGV. The V and J ends lost 1 base and 8 bases, in that order; junction bases with no gene match: 7. CDR3 in amino acids: CASSLGTTSGNHEQFF. The CDR3 DNA sequence: TGTGCCAGCAGCTTAGGTACGACTAGCGGGAACCATGAGCAGTTCTTC.

The chain has TRBV2 and TRBJ1-4; the D gene is possibly TRBD1 (5 bases). The CDR3 length is 14 residues. CDR1 is SNHLY, CDR2 FYNNEI, per germline. V shed 7 bases and J shed 5 bases, with 14 bases lying between them. In DNA, the CDR3 is TGTGCCAGCAACGCGGGACGGAACAATGAAAAACTGTTTTTT. Amino acids: CASNAGRNNEKLFF. The entire variable domain, with the rest obtained from reference TRBV2 and TRBJ1-4, is as follows: EPEVTQTPSHQVTQMGQEVILRCVPISNHLYFYWYRQILGQKVEFLVSFYNNEISEKSEIFDDQFSVERPDGSNFTLKIRSTKLEDSAMYFCASNAGRNNEKLFFGSGTQLSVL.

This clonotype has only a few counts. The chain employs TRBV24-1 and TRBJ1-3; no definite D call. The germline CDR1 and CDR2 sequences are KGHDR and SFDVKD. This CDR3 region has 17 residues. With 1 base removed from V and 3 bases from J, the gap between germline ends came to 15 bases. The CDR3 sequence: CATSDFRLRLGGNTIYF. The CDR3 DNA sequence: TGTGCCACCAGTGATTTTCGGTTACGCTTAGGTGGAAACACCATATATTTT.

The rearrangement uses TRBV25-1 and TRBJ2-2; D is unresolved. The length of the CDR3 is 12 residues. The ends were cut back, 6 bases at V and 7 bases at J, with 9 bases in the middle. Looked up from germline, CDR1 is MGHDK and CDR2 is SYGVNS. DNA for the CDR3: TGTGCCAGCAGGCGGCCCGGCGGGGAGCTGTTTTTT. It yields the protein CASRRPGGELFF. Full variable domain (outside the CDR3, taken from reference TRBV25-1 and TRBJ2-2): EADIYQTPRYLVIGTGKKITLECSQTMGHDKMYWYQQDPGMELHLIHYSYGVNSTEKGDLSSESTVSRIRTEHFPLTLESARPSHTSQYLCASRRPGGELFFGEGSRLTVL.